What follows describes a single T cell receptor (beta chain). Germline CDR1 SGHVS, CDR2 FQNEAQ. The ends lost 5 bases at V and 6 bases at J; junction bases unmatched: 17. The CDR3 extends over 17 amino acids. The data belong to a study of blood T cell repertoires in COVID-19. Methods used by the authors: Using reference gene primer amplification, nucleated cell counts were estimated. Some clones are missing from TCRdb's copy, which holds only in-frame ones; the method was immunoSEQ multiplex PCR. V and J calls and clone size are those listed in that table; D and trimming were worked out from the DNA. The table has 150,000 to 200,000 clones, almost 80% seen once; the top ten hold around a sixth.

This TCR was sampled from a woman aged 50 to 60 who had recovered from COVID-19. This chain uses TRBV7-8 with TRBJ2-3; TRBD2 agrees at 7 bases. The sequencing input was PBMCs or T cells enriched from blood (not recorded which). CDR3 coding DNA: TGTGCCAGCAGCCCTATCCCCCCGAGACTAGCAGGGGATACGCAGTATTTT. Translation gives CASSPIPPRLAGDTQYF.